The subject of this entry is one TCR beta chain. This clonotype occurred a few times. What antigen it recognizes has not been identified. No base qualities exist here, and no much larger clone lies one base off it. Interpreted using the paper, the treatment or condition label stands for: live attenuated yellow fever vaccine strain. PBMCs were isolated from peripheral blood using a standard Ficoll-Paque protocol. CD4 and CD8 T-cell fractions were isolated with Dynabeads CD4 and CD8 positive selection kits. TriZol was used to extract RNA from bulk PBMCs, from CD4 and CD8 fractions, and from dextramer-positive and dextramer-negative fractions. The sample comes from a study of T cells after yellow fever vaccination (dated by TCRdb to between 2018 and 2021). In the study overall: Libraries from fractions with low cell numbers were prepared with the SMART-Seq v4 Ultra Low Input RNA kit. Bulk TCR alpha and beta repertoires were sequenced longitudinally to track T-cell clones before and after primary and booster YFV17D yellow fever vaccination. The cohort comprised two healthy male donors, one aged 18 to 30 and one aged 30 to 40 years. Blood samples were taken at several timepoints before and after primary and secondary immunization, and bulk PBMC replicates and cell subsets were isolated. Overall study outcomes, separate from this receptor: After the booster, most of the clones that had expanded following primary vaccination were detected again (just under 97% of CD4 and 80% to 90% of CD8), which suggests that memory was broadly maintained. Only a couple of donors were included in the study, so the extent to which the findings can be generalized is limited. A small share of clonotypes was detected in both CD4 and CD8 compartments, with the overlap likely arising from convergent recombination. Because abundant contaminating clonotypes from the bulk population could be contained in FACS-sorted repertoires, computational filtering was required. The secondary T-cell response was weaker than the primary response but faster, peaking on day 5 instead of day 15.

Synthesis of TCR cDNA relied on 5'RACE template switching, a step that introduced a universal primer site along with unique molecular identifiers. Priming for cDNA synthesis came from both the TCR alpha and TCR beta constant segments. Libraries were amplified in two PCR steps, with sample barcodes and sequencing adapters added in the second step. Sequencing of the libraries was done on either Illumina HiSeq 2500 (2x100 bp) or NovaSeq (2x150 bp). The study's own analysis went as follows. MIGEC handled demultiplexing of reads and collapsing into UMI consensus sequences, while MiXCR performed V(D)J alignment. Clonotypes responding to the vaccine were identified with edgeR on replicate PBMC samples, with the criteria of FDR below 0.01 and a log2 fold change above 5 up to day 15. Each bulk clonotype was labeled CD4 or CD8 based on which sequenced repertoire, CD4 or CD8, contained the clonotype at higher abundance. TCRdb reran the public reads through fastp at Q25 and MiXCR, keeping productive beta chains. Merged by CDR3 protein, the rows form single entries marked with the most common genes and DNA. The V and J calls shown here were made by TCRdb, not taken from the authors' results. Within this sample are 150,000 to 200,000 distinct CDR3 sequences, with approximately 6.2% of them counted one time only. The biggest ten clones account for roughly 3% of the sample.

The CDR3, cysteine through phenylalanine, is 17 amino acids long. CDR3 DNA is the only sequence kept; it has 51 bases, read in frame from the first base. CDR1 SGHRS and CDR2 YFSETQ were looked up in the germline V gene. V sheds 0 bases and J sheds 0 bases, leaving 15 bases between their ends. The sequences come from CD4+ T cells sorted from PBMCs, collected on the day of the first yellow fever vaccination. The source is a man younger than 35 who received the YFV17D yellow fever vaccine. Here the chain combines TRBV5-1 and TRBJ1-2, with no confident D gene call. The CDR3 reads CASSLERPGSANYGYTF. The DNA reads TGCGCCAGCAGCTTGGAAAGGCCGGGTTCAGCTAACTATGGCTACACCTTC.